This is a list of T cell receptor beta chains from one sample in a study of human T cells and chemical hapten exposure. TCRdb processed the RACE reads anew with MiXCR; each CDR3 protein has one entry. The table records over 100,000 distinct CDR3 sequences, 11% of them present only once. Sample: whole blood, taken in connection with sensitization to the hapten diphenylcyclopropenone (DPC). These receptors were taken from a woman between 50 and 59 years old with alopecia areata. Some clones in this sample may be carry-over from other donors' samples. Both conserved end residues are part of each CDR3. A D gene is named only where the DNA matches it firmly. Rows may omit the clone size; those that give it use once, few, many or a size class.

>-|TRBJ2-3|TRBD2|TRBV3-1
CASSLSSGDTDTQYF
TGTGCCAGCAGCCTCAGTAGCGGGGACACAGATACGCAGTATTTT
>many|TRBJ2-7|TRBD1|TRBV7-2
CASSLRTGGYEQYF
TGTGCCAGCAGCCTGAGGACAGGGGGCTACGAGCAGTACTTC
>-|TRBJ1-5|-|TRBV9
CASSVGSNQPQHF
TGTGCCAGCAGCGTGGGGAGCAATCAGCCCCAGCATTTT
>few|TRBJ1-4|-|TRBV2
CASRVGVREKLFF
TGTGCCAGCAGAGTCGGAGTCCGCGAAAAACTGTTTTTT
>many|TRBJ1-2|-|TRBV2
CASSAGNINYGYTF
TGTGCCAGCAGTGCAGGGAACATTAACTATGGCTACACCTTC
>few|TRBJ2-1|-|TRBV18
CASSPPFSQASEQFF
TGTGCCAGCTCACCACCCTTTTCACAGGCAAGCGAGCAGTTCTTC
>-|TRBJ2-7|-|TRBV4-1
CASSQEEGLSYEQYF
TGCGCCAGCAGCCAAGAAGAGGGCTTATCCTACGAGCAGTACTTC
>-|TRBJ2-1|-|TRBV7-9
CASSQTNRARSYNEQFF
TGTGCCAGCAGCCAAACGAATCGGGCCCGGTCCTACAATGAGCAGTTCTTC
>few|TRBJ2-1|-|TRBV20-1
CSARDQRDADNEQFF
TGCAGTGCTAGAGATCAAAGGGACGCAGACAATGAGCAGTTCTTC
>-|TRBJ1-5|TRBD1|TRBV29-1
CSVGTGRNEQPQHF
TGCAGCGTCGGGACAGGGCGGAACGAACAGCCCCAGCATTTT
>many|TRBJ1-2|TRBD1|TRBV20-1
CSALPGQEHYYGYTF
TGCAGTGCTTTACCGGGACAGGAGCATTACTATGGCTACACCTTC
>few|TRBJ1-1|-|TRBV4-1
CASSQVRGRHTEAFF
TGCGCCAGCAGCCAAGTTCGGGGGCGTCACACTGAAGCTTTCTTT
>few|TRBJ2-1|-|TRBV12-3/TRBV12-4
CASSLVEQFF
TGTGCCAGCAGTTTAGTTGAGCAGTTCTTC
>few|TRBJ2-2|TRBD2|TRBV7-9
CASWGLANTGELFF
TGTGCCAGCTGGGGACTAGCGAACACCGGGGAGCTGTTTTTT
>once|TRBJ2-3|-|TRBV4-1
CASSQAGAGGKTDTQYF
TGCGCCAGCAGCCAAGCGGGGGCAGGAGGAAAAACAGATACGCAGTATTTT
>-|TRBJ1-4|-|TRBV12-3/TRBV12-4
CASSLGGGANEKLFF
TGTGCCAGCAGTTTAGGGGGGGGCGCTAATGAAAAACTGTTTTTT
>few|TRBJ1-2|-|TRBV12-3/TRBV12-4
CASSFTRAYGYTF
TGTGCCAGCAGTTTTACCCGGGCCTATGGCTACACCTTC
>-|TRBJ1-1|-|TRBV29-1
CSVAVRGDTEAFF
TGTAGCGTTGCTGTCAGAGGGGACACTGAAGCTTTCTTT
>few|TRBJ2-6|-|TRBV29-1
CSALGSHSGANVLTF
TGCAGCGCACTTGGTTCTCACTCTGGGGCCAACGTCCTGACTTTC
>-|TRBJ2-2|TRBD2|TRBV6-5
CASRVAGARNTGELFF
TGTGCCTCAAGGGTAGCGGGGGCCAGGAACACCGGGGAGCTGTTTTTT
>many|TRBJ2-7|TRBD1|TRBV29-1
CSVARQGSGEQYF
TGCAGCGTCGCCCGACAGGGATCGGGGGAGCAGTACTTC
>-|TRBJ1-6|-|TRBV12-3/TRBV12-4
CASSHAQGIHSPLHF
TGTGCCAGCAGCCATGCTCAGGGGATCCATTCACCCCTCCACTTT
>-|TRBJ2-7|-|TRBV19
CASSGTNYEQYF
TGTGCCAGTAGTGGGACAAACTACGAGCAGTACTTC
>many|TRBJ2-7|-|TRBV28
CASSEGYEQYF
TGTGCCAGCAGCGAGGGCTACGAGCAGTACTTC
>few|TRBJ2-5|-|TRBV5-1
CASSLDWEETQYF
TGCGCCAGCAGTTTGGACTGGGAAGAGACCCAGTACTTC
>many|TRBJ2-7|TRBD2|TRBV7-2
CASSSLRGEYF
TGTGCCAGCAGCTCCCTGCGGGGGGAGTACTTC
>-|TRBJ2-6|TRBD1|TRBV7-2
CASSSRPGTGLVVSGANVLTF
TGTGCCAGCAGCTCGCGTCCCGGGACAGGTTTGGTGGTCTCTGGGGCCAACGTCCTGACTTTC
>-|TRBJ2-3|-|TRBV29-1
CSVFTDTQYF
TGCAGCGTCTTTACAGATACGCAGTATTTT
>-|TRBJ2-1|TRBD1|TRBV7-9
CASSLGPRQGANEQFF
TGTGCCAGCAGCTTAGGGCCGAGACAGGGGGCGAATGAGCAGTTCTTC
>few|TRBJ2-2|TRBD1|TRBV27
CASRDRGQGGELFF
TGTGCCAGCAGGGACAGGGGGCAAGGCGGGGAGCTGTTTTTT
>few|TRBJ1-1|-|TRBV7-2
CASSRYSSTTEAFF
TGTGCCAGCAGCCGATACTCTTCGACCACTGAAGCTTTCTTT
>-|TRBJ1-6|-|TRBV20-1
CSARQQDSPLHF
TGCAGTGCGAGGCAACAGGACTCACCCCTCCACTTT
>-|TRBJ2-7|-|TRBV5-1
CASSSLNSYEQYF
TGCGCCAGCAGCTCTTTGAACTCCTACGAGCAGTACTTC
>few|TRBJ1-1|TRBD1|TRBV11-2
CASSRGQGPKTEAFF
TGTGCCAGCAGCCGCGGACAGGGCCCGAAAACTGAAGCTTTCTTT
>-|TRBJ2-1|TRBD2|TRBV7-8
CASSLRGRDSYNEQFF
TGTGCCAGCAGCTTACGCGGGAGGGATTCCTACAATGAGCAGTTCTTC
>many|TRBJ2-3|-|TRBV20-1
CSAREKPRSTDTQYF
TGCAGTGCTAGAGAAAAGCCGAGGAGCACAGATACGCAGTATTTT
>many|TRBJ2-3|TRBD2|TRBV11-2
CASSLGYGGAGDTQYF
TGTGCCAGCAGCTTAGGATACGGGGGGGCTGGTGATACGCAGTATTTT
>-|TRBJ2-7|TRBD2|TRBV2
CASKVGLAGNEQYF
TGTGCCAGCAAGGTGGGACTAGCGGGTAACGAGCAGTACTTC
>few|TRBJ2-5|-|TRBV5-1
CASSLMSQETQYF
TGCGCCAGCAGCTTAATGAGCCAAGAGACCCAGTACTTC
>-|TRBJ1-2|-|TRBV27
CASDWDYGYTF
TGTGCCAGCGATTGGGACTATGGCTACACCTTC
>many|TRBJ2-1|-|TRBV29-1
CSATGAWEQFF
TGCAGCGCAACGGGAGCGTGGGAGCAGTTCTTC
>many|TRBJ2-7|TRBD2|TRBV27
CASSRGLVNEQYF
TGTGCCAGCAGTCGGGGACTAGTTAACGAGCAGTACTTC
>-|TRBJ2-3|-|TRBV20-1
CSAREPPPPSTSTDTQYF
TGCAGTGCTAGAGAGCCCCCACCACCTTCCACTAGCACAGATACGCAGTATTTT
>many|TRBJ2-3|-|TRBV3-1
CASSPSKFPTDTQYF
TGTGCCAGCAGCCCCTCAAAATTTCCCACAGATACGCAGTATTTT
>-|TRBJ1-2|-|TRBV10-3
CATPSSLITGNGYTF
TGTGCCACCCCCTCATCACTTATAACAGGCAATGGCTACACCTTC
>few|TRBJ2-7|-|TRBV7-2
CASSLAELQYF
TGTGCCAGCAGCTTAGCAGAACTTCAGTACTTC
>-|TRBJ2-3|TRBD2|TRBV20-1
CSARSLAGTSTDTQYF
TGCAGTGCCAGGAGCTTAGCGGGGACTAGCACAGATACGCAGTATTTT
>-|TRBJ2-7|TRBD2|TRBV18
CASSPTSGEGEQYF
TGTGCCAGCTCACCGACTAGCGGGGAAGGCGAGCAGTACTTC
>few|TRBJ1-2|-|TRBV12-5
CASGSLGEGPTNYGYTF
TGTGCTAGTGGTTCCCTCGGAGAGGGGCCAACTAACTATGGCTACACCTTC
>many|TRBJ2-1|-|TRBV29-1
CSVSPLLSSYNEQFF
TGCAGCGTTTCCCCTCTATTGAGCTCCTACAATGAGCAGTTCTTC
>many|TRBJ2-5|TRBD2|TRBV12-3/TRBV12-4
CASSLTSGRALETQYF
TGTGCCAGCAGTTTAACTAGCGGGAGGGCCTTAGAGACCCAGTACTTC
>many|TRBJ2-3|-|TRBV9
CASSVYGTGGTDTQYF
TGTGCCAGCAGCGTTTACGGGACTGGAGGCACAGATACGCAGTATTTT
>-|TRBJ1-2|-|TRBV5-1
CASSSTDNYGYTF
TGCGCCAGCAGCTCGACTGATAACTATGGCTACACCTTC
>few|TRBJ1-2|TRBD1|TRBV7-9
CASSPPPGTGFGYTF
TGTGCCAGCAGCCCACCTCCGGGGACAGGGTTTGGCTACACCTTC
>many|TRBJ2-7|TRBD2|TRBV12-3/TRBV12-4
CASSFGLAGYEQYF
TGTGCCAGCAGTTTTGGACTAGCGGGTTACGAGCAGTACTTC